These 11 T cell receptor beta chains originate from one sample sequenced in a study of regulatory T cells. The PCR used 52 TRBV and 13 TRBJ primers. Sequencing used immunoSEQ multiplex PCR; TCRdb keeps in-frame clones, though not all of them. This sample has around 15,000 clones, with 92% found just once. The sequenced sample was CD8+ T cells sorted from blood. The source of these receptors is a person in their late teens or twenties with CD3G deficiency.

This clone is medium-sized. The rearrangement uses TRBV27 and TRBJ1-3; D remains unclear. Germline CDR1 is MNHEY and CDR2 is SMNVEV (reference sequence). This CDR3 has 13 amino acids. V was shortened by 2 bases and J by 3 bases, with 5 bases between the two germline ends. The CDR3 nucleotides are TGTGCCAGCAGTTTAAACAGTGGAAACACCATATATTTT. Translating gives CASSLNSGNTIYF.

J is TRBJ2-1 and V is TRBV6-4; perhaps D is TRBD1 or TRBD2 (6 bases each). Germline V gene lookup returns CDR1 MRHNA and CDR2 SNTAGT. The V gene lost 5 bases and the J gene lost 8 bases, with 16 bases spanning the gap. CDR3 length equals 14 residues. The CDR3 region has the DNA TGTGCCAGCAGTTTTTTAGTGGGGGGCGATGAGCAGTTCTTC. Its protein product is CASSFLVGGDEQFF.

This CDR3 is CASSLTTGGGTEAFF. CDR3 coding DNA: TGCGCCAGCAGCTTAACAACAGGGGGCGGCACTGAAGCTTTCTTT. This rearrangement joins TRBV5-1 to TRBJ1-1; 9 bases are a match to TRBD1. With V trimmed by 2 bases and J by 4 bases, 6 bases remained unmatched. The CDR3 length is 15 residues. Germline assignment: CDR1 SGHRS and CDR2 YFSETQ.

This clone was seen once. The CDR3: CASSEAKAGEGYEQYF. The CDR3 DNA reads TGTGCCAGCAGTGAAGCGAAAGCGGGAGAGGGGTACGAGCAGTACTTC. The V call is TRBV6-1, the J call TRBJ2-5; the match to TRBD2 covers 8 bases. The end of the DNA fits TRBJ2-7 better, so the J call may be wrong. The CDR3 has 16 amino acids. Germline CDR1 and CDR2: MNHNS and SASEGT.

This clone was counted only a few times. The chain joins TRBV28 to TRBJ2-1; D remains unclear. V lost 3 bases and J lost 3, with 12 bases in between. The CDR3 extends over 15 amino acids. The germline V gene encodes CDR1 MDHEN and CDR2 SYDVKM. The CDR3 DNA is TGTGCCAGCAGTTTCCGCAGGACCTACTACAATGAGCAGTTCTTC. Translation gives CASSFRRTYYNEQFF.

This CDR3 reads CASSAGLAGGPWYQETQYF. In DNA form, the CDR3 reads TGCGCCAGCAGTGCTGGACTAGCGGGGGGCCCGTGGTACCAAGAGACCCAGTACTTC. The chain employs TRBV10-2 and TRBJ2-5; 14 bases match TRBD2. This CDR3 is 19 amino acids long. CDR1 and CDR2 (germline): WSHSY, SAAADI. The V and J ends lost 4 bases and 0 bases, in that order; junction bases with no gene match: 10.

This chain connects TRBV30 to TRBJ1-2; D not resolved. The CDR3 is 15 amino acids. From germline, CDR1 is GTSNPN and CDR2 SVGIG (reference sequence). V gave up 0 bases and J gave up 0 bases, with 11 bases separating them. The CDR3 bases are TGTGCCTGGAGTGTCGGGAGGGAGACTAACTATGGCTACACCTTC. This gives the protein CAWSVGRETNYGYTF.

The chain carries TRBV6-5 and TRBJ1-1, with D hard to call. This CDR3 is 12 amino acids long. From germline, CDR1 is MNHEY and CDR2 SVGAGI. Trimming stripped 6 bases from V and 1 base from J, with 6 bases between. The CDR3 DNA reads TGTGCCAGCAGGGACGGGAACACTGAAGCTTTCTTT. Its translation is CASRDGNTEAFF.

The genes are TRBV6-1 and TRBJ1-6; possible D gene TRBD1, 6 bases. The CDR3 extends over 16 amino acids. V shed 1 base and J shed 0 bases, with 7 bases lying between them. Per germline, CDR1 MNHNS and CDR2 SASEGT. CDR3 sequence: CASSEVDSSYNSPLHF. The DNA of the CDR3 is TGTGCCAGCAGTGAAGTGGACAGCTCCTATAATTCACCCCTCCACTTT.

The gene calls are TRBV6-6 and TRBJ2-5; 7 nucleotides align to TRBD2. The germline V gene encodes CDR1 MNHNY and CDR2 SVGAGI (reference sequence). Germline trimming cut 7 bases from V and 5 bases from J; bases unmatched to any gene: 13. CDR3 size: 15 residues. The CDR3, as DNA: TGTGCCAGCACTATCCCTGGGGGGGTAGGGGAGACCCAGTACTTC. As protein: CASTIPGGVGETQYF.

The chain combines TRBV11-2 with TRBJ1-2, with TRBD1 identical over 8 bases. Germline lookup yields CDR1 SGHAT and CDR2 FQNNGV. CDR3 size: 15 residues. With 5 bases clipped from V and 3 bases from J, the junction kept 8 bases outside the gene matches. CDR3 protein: CASSVGQDIYYGYTF. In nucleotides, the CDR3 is TGTGCCAGCAGCGTGGGACAGGACATTTACTATGGCTACACCTTC.